This record concerns one TCR beta chain sequence. The data belong to a study of control samples from healthy donors and cancer patients. The CDR3 is 13 amino acids. V shed 6 bases and J 6 bases; nucleotides not matched to a gene: 5. Per the germline V gene, CDR1 is SGHDN and CDR2 is FVKESK. Generated by immunoSEQ multiplex PCR, the TCRdb table keeps only in-frame clones and is missing some. Of some 74,000 clones in the sample, under 85% were seen once. This chain links TRBV14 with TRBJ1-1; 9 bases line up with TRBD1. This clonotype originated in a man in his fifties or sixties in good health. Material: blood. Here the CDR3 DNA reads TGTGCCAGCAGGCCACAGGGGGCCCCTGAAGCTTTCTTT. It translates to CASRPQGAPEAFF.